The clone carrying this T cell receptor (beta chain) was observed many times. Its antigen is not identified. This sample is part of a study of human T cells and chemical hapten exposure. Study information: The study patch tested 0.01% DPC on the upper back and read results at 6 days. Study-wide results and limits: Donors in the study had alopecia, meaning their immune response may differ from healthy people's. Expanded TCRs showed more large CDR3 clusters than pre-sensitization or healthy control sets.

Sample time point: pre-sensitization, week 0. Documented treatment: therapeutic diphenylcyclopropenone sensitization with weekly scalp DPC. The V gene's germline CDR1 is MNHEY and CDR2 SVGEGT. This CDR3 region has 16 residues. Trimming took 2 bases from V and 13 from J; bases not matched to a gene: 12. In the authors' workflow: TCR counts had a median of approximately 96,000 per sample and spanned roughly 20,000 to 750,000. TCRdb re-derived calls from the RACE reads in MiXCR, one entry per CDR3 protein. For this entry, the V and J calls and clone size follow TCRdb and not the study's own pipeline. The repertoire includes roughly 380,000 distinct CDR3 sequences, roughly 5.3% of them detected once, and 2.6% sits in the top ten.

The TCR sequence derives from a woman in her forties or fifties with alopecia areata. Some clones in this sample may be carry-over from other donors' samples. The chain employs TRBV6-2 or TRBV6-3 and TRBJ2-1; 12 bases are shared with TRBD2. The sample consisted of whole blood, taken in connection with sensitization to the hapten diphenylcyclopropenone (DPC). The CDR3 here is CASSYLSSGRASSQFF. CDR3 nucleotides: TGTGCCAGCAGTTACCTCTCTAGCGGGAGGGCCTCAAGTCAGTTCTTC.